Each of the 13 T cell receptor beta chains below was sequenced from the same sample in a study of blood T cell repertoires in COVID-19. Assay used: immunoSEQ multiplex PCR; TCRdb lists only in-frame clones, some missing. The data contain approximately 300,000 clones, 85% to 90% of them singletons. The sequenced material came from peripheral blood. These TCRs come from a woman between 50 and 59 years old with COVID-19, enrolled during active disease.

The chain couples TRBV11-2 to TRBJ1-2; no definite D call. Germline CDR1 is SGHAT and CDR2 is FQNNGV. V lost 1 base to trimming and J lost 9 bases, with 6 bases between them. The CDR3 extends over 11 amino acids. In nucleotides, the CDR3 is TGTGCCAGCAGCTTAGTGGGCAGCTACACCTTC. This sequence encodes CASSLVGSYTF.

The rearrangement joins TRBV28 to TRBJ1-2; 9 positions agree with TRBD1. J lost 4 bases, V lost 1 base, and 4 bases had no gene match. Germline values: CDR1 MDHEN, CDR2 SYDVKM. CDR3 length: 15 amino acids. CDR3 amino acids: CASSLSTGGAYGYTF. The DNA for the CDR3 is TGTGCCAGCAGTTTATCGACAGGGGGGGCCTATGGCTACACCTTC.

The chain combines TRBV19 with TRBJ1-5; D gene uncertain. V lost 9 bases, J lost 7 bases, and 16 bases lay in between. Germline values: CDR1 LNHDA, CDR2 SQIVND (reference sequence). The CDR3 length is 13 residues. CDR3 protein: CASVNQAGQPQHF. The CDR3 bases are TGTGCCAGCGTGAATCAGGCGGGCCAGCCCCAGCATTTT.

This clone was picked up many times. CDR3 sequence reads: CASSRSWGGATNEKLFF. The CDR3, as DNA: TGTGCCAGCAGCCGCTCCTGGGGGGGAGCAACTAATGAAAAACTGTTTTTT. The chain joins TRBV11-2 to TRBJ1-4; perhaps TRBD1 as D (5 bases). CDR3 size: 17 residues. Trimming pared 5 bases from V and 0 bases from J, leaving 16 bases between. The germline V gene has CDR1 SGHAT and CDR2 FQNNGV.

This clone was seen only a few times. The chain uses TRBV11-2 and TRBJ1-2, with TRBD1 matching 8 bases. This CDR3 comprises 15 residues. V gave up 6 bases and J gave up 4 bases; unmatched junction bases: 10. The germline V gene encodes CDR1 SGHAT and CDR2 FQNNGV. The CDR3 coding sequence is TGTGCCAGCAGTCCGAGGACAGGGTTGATCTATGGCTACACCTTC. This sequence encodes CASSPRTGLIYGYTF.

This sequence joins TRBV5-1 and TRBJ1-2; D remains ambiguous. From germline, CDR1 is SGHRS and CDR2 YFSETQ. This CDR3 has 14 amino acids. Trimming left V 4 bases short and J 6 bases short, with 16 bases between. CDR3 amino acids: CASSPDAPRDGYTF. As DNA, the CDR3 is TGCGCCAGCAGCCCGGATGCCCCACGGGATGGCTACACCTTC.

This chain's CDR3 is CAWSLSLSDEQFF. The CDR3, as DNA: TGTGCCTGGAGTCTCTCCCTTTCGGATGAGCAGTTCTTC. The chain joins TRBV30 to TRBJ2-1; no firm D call. The V gene's germline CDR1 is GTSNPN and CDR2 SVGIG (reference sequence). The length of the CDR3 is 13 residues. Deletions cut 2 bases from V and 8 bases from J, with 13 bases between.

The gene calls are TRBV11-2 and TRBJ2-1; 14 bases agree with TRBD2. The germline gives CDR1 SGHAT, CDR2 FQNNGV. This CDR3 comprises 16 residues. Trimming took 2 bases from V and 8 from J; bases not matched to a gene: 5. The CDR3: CASSLTGLAGVHEQFF. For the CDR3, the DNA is TGTGCCAGCAGCTTAACGGGACTAGCGGGAGTTCATGAGCAGTTCTTC.

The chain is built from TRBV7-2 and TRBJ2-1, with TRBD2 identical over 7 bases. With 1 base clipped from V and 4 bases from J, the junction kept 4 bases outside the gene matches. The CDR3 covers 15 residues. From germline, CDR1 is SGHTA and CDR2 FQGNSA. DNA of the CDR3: TGTGCCAGCAGCTTAGAGGGCGGGAGTTACAATGAGCAGTTCTTC. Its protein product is CASSLEGGSYNEQFF.

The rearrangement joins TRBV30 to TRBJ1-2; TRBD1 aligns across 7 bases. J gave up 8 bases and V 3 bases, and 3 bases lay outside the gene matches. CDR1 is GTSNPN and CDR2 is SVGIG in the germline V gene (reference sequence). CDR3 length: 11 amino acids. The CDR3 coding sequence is TGTGCCTGGAGGGCAGGGGGAGGCTACACCTTC. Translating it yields CAWRAGGGYTF.

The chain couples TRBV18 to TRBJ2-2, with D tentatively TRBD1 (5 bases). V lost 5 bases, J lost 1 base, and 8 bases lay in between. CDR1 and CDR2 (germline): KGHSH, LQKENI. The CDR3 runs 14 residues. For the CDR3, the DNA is TGTGCCAGCTCAGGGGCCCTGAACACCGGGGAGCTGTTTTTT. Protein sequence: CASSGALNTGELFF.

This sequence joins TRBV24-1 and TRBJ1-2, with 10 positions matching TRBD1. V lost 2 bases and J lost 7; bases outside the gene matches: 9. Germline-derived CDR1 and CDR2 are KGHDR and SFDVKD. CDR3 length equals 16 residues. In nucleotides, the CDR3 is TGTGCCACCAGTGATTCGAGGACAGGGGGATTAGGTGGCTACACCTTC. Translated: CATSDSRTGGLGGYTF.

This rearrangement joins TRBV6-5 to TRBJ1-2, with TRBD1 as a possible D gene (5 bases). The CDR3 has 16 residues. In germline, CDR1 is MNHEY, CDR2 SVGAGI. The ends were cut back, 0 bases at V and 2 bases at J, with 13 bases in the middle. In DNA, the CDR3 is TGTGCCAGCAGTTACTCCCCACGGGAGGGGAACTATGGCTACACCTTC. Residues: CASSYSPREGNYGYTF.